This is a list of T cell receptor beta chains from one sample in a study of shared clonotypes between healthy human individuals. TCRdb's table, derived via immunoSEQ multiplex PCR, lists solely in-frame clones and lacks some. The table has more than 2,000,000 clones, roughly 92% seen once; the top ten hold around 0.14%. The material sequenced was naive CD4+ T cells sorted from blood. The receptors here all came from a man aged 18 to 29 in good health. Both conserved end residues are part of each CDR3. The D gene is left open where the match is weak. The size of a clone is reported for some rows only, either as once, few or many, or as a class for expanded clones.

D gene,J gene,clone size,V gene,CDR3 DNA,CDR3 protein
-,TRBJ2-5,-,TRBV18,TGTGCCAGCTCACCACGTGGAGAGACCCAGTACTTC,CASSPRGETQYF
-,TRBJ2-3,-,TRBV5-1,TGCGCCAGCAGCTTGTCAAGCGGAAGCACAGATACGCAGTATTTT,CASSLSSGSTDTQYF
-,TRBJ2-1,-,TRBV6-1,TGTGCGTCCCTCTCCTACAATGAGCAGTTCTTC,CASLSYNEQFF
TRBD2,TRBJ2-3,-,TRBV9,TGTGCCAGCAGCGTAAGGGACTACCACACAGATACGCAGTATTTT,CASSVRDYHTDTQYF
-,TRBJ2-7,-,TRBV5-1,TGCGCCAGCAGCTTCGACGGCTACGAGCAGTACTTC,CASSFDGYEQYF
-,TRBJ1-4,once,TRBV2,TGTGCCAGCAAAGGGGCCGGGGCCCCTACTTCTAATGAAAAACTGTTTTTT,CASKGAGAPTSNEKLFF
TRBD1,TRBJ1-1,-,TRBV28,TGTGCCAGCAGTCCCCGCCGGACAGGGGGGAACACTGAAGCTTTCTTT,CASSPRRTGGNTEAFF
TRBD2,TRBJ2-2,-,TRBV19,TGTGCCAGTACCCGGAGCGGGGGGAACACCGGGGAGCTGTTTTTT,CASTRSGGNTGELFF
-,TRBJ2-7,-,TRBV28,TGTGCCAGCGGTATCGCAGGGACCTACGAGCAGTACTTC,CASGIAGTYEQYF
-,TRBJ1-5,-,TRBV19,TGTGCCAGTAGTATGGGGGGGCCTCAGCCCCAGCATTTT,CASSMGGPQPQHF
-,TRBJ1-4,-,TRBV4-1,TGCGCCAGCAGCCAAGACCCCGTTGGAGCTAATGAAAAACTGTTTTTT,CASSQDPVGANEKLFF
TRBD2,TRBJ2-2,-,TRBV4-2,TGTGCCAGCAGCCAAACTAGCGGGGGTACCGGGGAGCTGTTTTTT,CASSQTSGGTGELFF
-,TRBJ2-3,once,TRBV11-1,TGTGCCAGCAGCCGTCCCTTCGGGGGGCGAGCAGATACGCAGTATTTT,CASSRPFGGRADTQYF
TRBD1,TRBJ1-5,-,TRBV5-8,TGTGCCAGCAGCTCCGGACAGGTTAATAGCAATCAGCCCCAGCATTTT,CASSSGQVNSNQPQHF
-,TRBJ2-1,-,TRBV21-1,TGTGCCAGCAGCAAAGGGGCGGAAGCGGAAAACTCCTACAATGAGCAGTTCTTC,CASSKGAEAENSYNEQFF
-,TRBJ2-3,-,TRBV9,TGTGCCAGCAGCGTTTCGTGGGGTGGCACAGATACGCAGTATTTT,CASSVSWGGTDTQYF
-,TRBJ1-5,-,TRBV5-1,TGCGCCAGCAGCCCGGGACACCTTAGCAATCAGCCCCAGCATTTT,CASSPGHLSNQPQHF
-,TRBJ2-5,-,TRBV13,TGTGCCAGCAGCCCTTCGGGGAGAGAGGAGACCCAGTACTTC,CASSPSGREETQYF
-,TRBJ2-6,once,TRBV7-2,TGTGCCAGCAGCTTAGCGTTGCGCAGCTCTGGGGCCAACGTCCTGACTTTC,CASSLALRSSGANVLTF
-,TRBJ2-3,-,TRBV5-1,TGCGCCAGCAGCTTGTCAGGGGTGTTCACAGATACGCAGTATTTT,CASSLSGVFTDTQYF
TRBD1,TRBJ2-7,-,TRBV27,TGTGCCAGCAGTTTATCCTTCTACCGGGACAGAACCTACGAGCAGTACTTC,CASSLSFYRDRTYEQYF
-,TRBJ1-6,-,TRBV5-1,TGCGCCAGCAGCCTAACCGACAGCGGTAATTCACCCCTCCACTTT,CASSLTDSGNSPLHF
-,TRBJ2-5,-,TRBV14,TGTGCCAGCAGCCAAGATGTAAAAGGGGTAGAGACCCAGTACTTC,CASSQDVKGVETQYF
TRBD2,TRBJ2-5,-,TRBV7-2,TGTGCCAGCAGCTTAGCTAGCGGGGTTTGGAGGACCCAGTACTTC,CASSLASGVWRTQYF
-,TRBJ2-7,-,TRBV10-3,TGTGCCATCAGCGGGTCCGACTCGGGACGCGGGCTCGCCTACGAGCAGTACTTC,CAISGSDSGRGLAYEQYF
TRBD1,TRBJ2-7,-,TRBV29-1,TGCAGCGCAGCCCGGGACAGGGACCACGAGCAGTACTTC,CSAARDRDHEQYF
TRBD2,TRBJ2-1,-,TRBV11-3,TGTGCCAGCAGCTTAATGGGCGGGGGGCACAATGAGCAGTTCTTC,CASSLMGGGHNEQFF
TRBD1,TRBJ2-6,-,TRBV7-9,TGTGCCAGCAGCTTGACGGTCCCAGGGGGTAGGGCCAACGTCCTGACTTTC,CASSLTVPGGRANVLTF
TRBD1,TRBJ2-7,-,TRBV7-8,TGTGCCAGCAGCTACAACAGGGGAGCCTACGAGCAGTACTTC,CASSYNRGAYEQYF
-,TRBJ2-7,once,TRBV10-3,TGTGCCATCAGGGGCGGGCCTGCCTACGAGCAGTACTTC,CAIRGGPAYEQYF
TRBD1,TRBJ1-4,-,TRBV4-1,TGCGCCAGCAGCCCTACCGGGACAGGGATGGAAAAACTGTTTTTT,CASSPTGTGMEKLFF
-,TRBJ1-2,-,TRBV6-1,TGTGCCAGCAGTCGGGGTTCCTATGGCTACACCTTC,CASSRGSYGYTF
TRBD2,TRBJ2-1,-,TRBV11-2,TGTGCCAGCAGCTTAGTAGGGACTAGCGGGGGGGGCTATGAGCAGTTCTTC,CASSLVGTSGGGYEQFF
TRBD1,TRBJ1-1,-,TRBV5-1,TGCGCCAGCAGCTTGGACCGGACAGGGGGCGGGATGAACACTGAAGCTTTCTTT,CASSLDRTGGGMNTEAFF
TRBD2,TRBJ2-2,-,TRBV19,TGTGCCAGTAGTATAGATTTAGAAAGCGGGAGTAGAACCGGGGAGCTGTTTTTT,CASSIDLESGSRTGELFF
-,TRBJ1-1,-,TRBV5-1,TGCGCCAGCAGCTTGGTAGGGGCGACTGAAGCTTTCTTT,CASSLVGATEAFF
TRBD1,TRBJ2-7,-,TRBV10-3,TGTGCCAGCAGGACAGGGTTGGGGTCCTACGAGCAGTACTTC,CASRTGLGSYEQYF
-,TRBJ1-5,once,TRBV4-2,TGTGCCAGCAGCCAAGCCACCCGGGACATTGTAGAGCCCCAGCATTTT,CASSQATRDIVEPQHF
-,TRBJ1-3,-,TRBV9,TGTGCCAGCAGCGAGGGCCCGGGACTGGGCTCTGGAAACACCATATATTTT,CASSEGPGLGSGNTIYF
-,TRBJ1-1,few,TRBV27,TGTGCCAGCAGTTTACAGGGCACTGAAGCTTTCTTT,CASSLQGTEAFF
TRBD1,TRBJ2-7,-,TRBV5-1,TGCGCCAGCAGCTTGGGACAGGGTAACTCAGAGCAGTACTTC,CASSLGQGNSEQYF
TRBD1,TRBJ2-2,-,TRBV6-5,TGTGCCAGCAGTCAGGACAGGGCAAGCACCGGGGAGCTGTTTTTT,CASSQDRASTGELFF
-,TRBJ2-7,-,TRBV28,TGTGCCAGCGGCCCCAGCTACGAGCAGTACTTC,CASGPSYEQYF
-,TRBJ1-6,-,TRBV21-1,TGTGCCAGCAGCAAAGCCCCACAGATTCCCCTCCACTTT,CASSKAPQIPLHF
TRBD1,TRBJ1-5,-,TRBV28,TGTGCCAGCAGCCCTATGGGACAGGCAAGCAATCAGCCCCAGCATTTT,CASSPMGQASNQPQHF
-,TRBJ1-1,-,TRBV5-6,TGTGCCAGCAGCTTACCATGGTCCGCTGAAGCTTTCTTT,CASSLPWSAEAFF
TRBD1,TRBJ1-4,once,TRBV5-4,TGTGCCAGCAGCTCCTCCGGGACAGCTAATGAAAAACTGTTTTTT,CASSSSGTANEKLFF
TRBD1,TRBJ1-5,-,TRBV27,TGTGCCAGCGCCCCGGACAGGGGCTATCAGCCCCAGCATTTT,CASAPDRGYQPQHF
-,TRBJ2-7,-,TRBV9,TGTGCCAGCAGCTTTCCGGGCTCCTCCGGCGAGCAGTACTTC,CASSFPGSSGEQYF
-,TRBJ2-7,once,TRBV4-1,TGCGCCAGCAGCCAACCTAGGCGCGGTCGTCGGGACGAGCAGTACTTC,CASSQPRRGRRDEQYF
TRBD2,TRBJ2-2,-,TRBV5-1,TGCGCCAGCAGCTGGGTCCTAGCGGAGTACACCGGGGAGCTGTTTTTT,CASSWVLAEYTGELFF
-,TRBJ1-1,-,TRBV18,TGTGCCAGCTCACCAGTAGGGAACACTGAAGCTTTCTTT,CASSPVGNTEAFF
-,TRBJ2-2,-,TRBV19,TGTGCCAGTAGTATAGAACAGGGAAAAGCCGGGGAGCTGTTTTTT,CASSIEQGKAGELFF
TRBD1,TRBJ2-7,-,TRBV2,TGTGCCAGCAGCGCCGGGACAGGGCTCTACGAGCAGTACTTC,CASSAGTGLYEQYF
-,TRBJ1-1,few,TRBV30,TGTGCCTGGAGTGTACAAGCTGAAGCTTTCTTT,CAWSVQAEAFF